This T cell receptor (beta chain) was identified in a study of blood T cell repertoires in COVID-19. V was cut by 1 base and J by 5 bases, with 8 bases left in between. The length of the CDR3 is 13 residues. CDR1 is SGHNT and CDR2 is YENEEA in the germline V gene. Assay used: immunoSEQ multiplex PCR; TCRdb lists only in-frame clones, some missing. The sample has 150,000 to 200,000 clones, 88% seen once. The V gene is TRBV11-3, the J gene TRBJ2-5; D is perhaps TRBD1 (5 bases). Sequenced input: peripheral blood. This clonotype originated in a human donor in a cohort sampled during active COVID-19. The CDR3 coding sequence is TGTGCCAGCAGCTTAGGGGGCCGGGAGACCCAGTACTTC. It codes for CASSLGGRETQYF.